The source of this TCR beta chain is a study of cytomegalovirus exposure and HLA in healthy donors (TCRdb year 2017). For the wider study: In an earlier analysis of some 550 of the donors, about 270 Gb of sequence data and some 120 million unique TCR beta sequences from about 179 million T cells were reported. An early release covering over 500 HLA-typed donors comprised about 300 gigabases of sequencing data and 85 million to 100 million unique TCR sequences. Among the roughly 400 genotyped donors, 81% belonged to the genetic ancestry cluster associated with self-reported Caucasian donors. The study aimed to test whether signatures of past pathogen exposure could be identified by cataloging public T cell receptors. The T cell repertoires of 670 or so subjects were profiled by immunosequencing and related to cytomegalovirus serostatus. Along with the roughly 610-subject first cohort, a separate validation cohort of around 110 different subjects was used. The study combined high-throughput TCR immunosequencing, statistical association of individual TCRs with disease status, and machine learning to predict cytomegalovirus infection status. A later analysis re-examined previously published TCR beta repertoires from about 670 donors and added high-resolution HLA genotyping to investigate patterns of TCR occurrence. In the later analysis, no new phenotypic data were used to find candidate immune exposures; instead, reliance was placed on TCR beta sequences and their occurrence across donors. To decide whether each TCR beta V gene segment behaved as functional or pseudogenic, an earlier analysis of fewer than 750 of the donors relied on high-throughput TCR beta sequencing. Donor age, sex, ethnicity and CMV serostatus were compiled together with the repertoire data. Genome-wide SNP genotypes for about three fifths of the roughly 670 donors were used in a later genetic analysis, which treated that subset as a discovery cohort. Every discovery cohort repertoire had been produced on one sequencing platform. Both class I and class II loci were covered by HLA typing, at four-digit resolution. The number of typed donors differed by locus: about 629-630 for A, B, C, DRB1 and DQB1; approximately 520 for DQA1; approximately 600 for DPA1; and about 450 for DPB1. About five DR-DQ haplotypes were handled as single units for association and clustering, since linkage in the cohort was strong. Among around 400 genotyped donors of the cohort, an average of around 250,000 unique TCR beta nucleotide sequences was sequenced per donor, of which approximately 19% were non-productive. The study at large found these results: Broadly in line with IMGT annotations, most TCR beta V segments showed up in productive rearrangements about 90% or about 30% of the time in an earlier analysis of approximately 640 of the donors. In a later analysis, most CMV-associated TCR beta chains were found to appear HLA-restricted, with HLA associations seemingly driven largely by CMV exposure. The presence/absence analyses assumed that sequencing depth was roughly uniform across donors, and that assumption may not be true. Assigning TCR associations to individual alleles was difficult when HLA alleles, especially DR and DQ, strongly co-occurred. The classifier was reported to diagnose cytomegalovirus status with high specificity and sensitivity in both the original and validation cohorts. According to a later genetic analysis, donors in an Asian-associated ancestry cluster had fewer N-insertions in productive TCRs than the approximately 670-donor mean. Because HLA typing was missing for some donors at each locus, association tests included only the typed subset. Three of the identified cytomegalovirus-associated TCR beta chains were confirmed in vitro to be specific for cytomegalovirus antigens. It was suggested by the authors that the approach could potentially be generalized to other disease states and immunological phenotypes. The study listed over 150 TCR beta chains as associated with cytomegalovirus. This cohort had only TCR beta chains sequenced, and the lack of alpha or paired-chain data limited which features could be detected. Because the 87-base-pair reads could not distinguish some IMGT-functional V segments, including TRBV6-2 and TRBV6-3, those segments were excluded. According to a later analysis, TCR association rates differed among HLA loci, with DRB1 alleles showing the most associated TCRs and HLA-C alleles showing the fewest. A group of highly shared sequence variants was considered likely to be a technical artifact of the sequencing pipeline. In a later genetic analysis, a missense DCLRE1C variant was associated with V-gene and J-gene trimming of TCR beta chains, and the association was replicated in an independent cohort. For the cohort, immune exposure information was limited to CMV serostatus. Correlated functional status among segregating V segments might be attributable to linkage disequilibrium, but an unknown experimental factor could not be ruled out. In a later analysis, several top co-occurrence clusters were reported to appear linked to parvovirus B19, influenza, CMV and Epstein-Barr virus. Compared with equally common non-associated chains, HLA-associated TCR beta chains in a later analysis were more clonally expanded and had lower generation probabilities. In a later analysis, some 17,000 TCR beta sequences were associated with specific HLA alleles at a false discovery rate of 0.05. Across donors, most TCR sequences were observed very rarely, whereas some public TCRs were present in many individuals. Because counts were too low, roughly 16 rarely observed V segments, including chromosome 9 orphons, were excluded from the earlier analysis of around 640 of the donors. A further reported finding was that TCR beta sequences accurately predicted the HLA-A and HLA-B alleles for most subjects in the first cohort.

Note on this clone: Its cognate antigen has yet to be identified. Per-base quality was not reported, and no clone a single base away is much larger than it.

The cohort comprised around 690 healthy bone marrow donors. All cohort members were sampled while nominally healthy, although unrecorded immune exposures were likely present. The donor was CMV seropositive and belonged to the group of 250 to 300 seropositive cohort members. A peripheral blood sample was collected from each donor, and TCR beta sequencing was performed on peripheral blood mononuclear cells. Genomic DNA was extracted from the blood cell samples with the Qiagen DNeasy Blood Extraction Kit. The CDR3 runs 15 amino acids, cysteine and phenylalanine included. The CDR3 DNA has 45 bases and is translated from base 1. After removal of 6 bases from V and 0 bases from J, the junction retains 7 bases not matched to a gene. The germline V gene supplies CDR1 MDHEN and CDR2 SYDVKM. Receptor libraries were prepared by the immunoSEQ multiplex PCR assay. For the multiplex PCR, a mixture combining 60 forward primers for TCR Vbeta segments and 13 reverse primers for TCR Jbeta segments was used. The CDR3 region of rearranged TCR beta genes was amplified from genomic DNA by a multiplex PCR assay. The amplified TCR beta libraries were sequenced on the Illumina HiSeq System as 87-base-pair reads. Processing in the source paper ran as follows. A later analysis tallied around 87 million unique TCR beta chains across the 666 repertoires, and about 10 million of those chains were shared by two or more donors. Raw reads were error-corrected and collapsed into unique sequences with a nearest-neighbor algorithm that merged closely related sequences to remove PCR and sequencing errors. To assign V, D and J gene segments, CDR3 sequences were aligned to IMGT reference sequences. Each retained sequence needed at least a six-nucleotide match to both a V gene segment and a J gene segment. A rearrangement was called productive if the CDR3 had no stop codons and remained in frame with V and J, and every other rearrangement was called non-productive. CDR3 was defined by IMGT convention, running from the second conserved V-encoded cysteine to the conserved J-encoded phenylalanine. The earlier analysis of 500 to 650 of the donors excluded any sequence lacking an unambiguous match to a single V gene segment. An earlier analysis of fewer than 750 of the donors called V segments functional above 56.7% productive rearrangements and segregating when the between-donor standard deviation exceeded 5%. A statistical classification framework was developed to diagnose cytomegalovirus status using the catalog of TCR beta chain sequences. A later analysis assigned V and J genes by comparing TCR nucleotide sequences with IMGT/GENE-DB human TR gene sequences. In a later analysis, CDR3 sequences and most-parsimonious VDJ recombination scenarios were assigned using the TCRdist pipeline. In a later analysis, each TCR beta chain was defined by its CDR3 amino acid sequence together with its V-gene family, and reads without a unique V-gene family were excluded. A later analysis removed 600 or so highly shared, low-generation-probability nucleotide sequences to deal with suspected cross-contamination and a sequencing artifact. In a later analysis, a clonal expansion index for each public chain was calculated from normalized within-repertoire ranks of inferred template counts. A later analysis computed generation probabilities with a VDJ recombination model fitted to out-of-frame rearrangements, and checked the results against IGoR. In a later analysis, hypergeometric tests were used to score TCR-TCR, TCR-HLA and TCR-CMV co-occurrence, with a repertoire-size bias correction applied to TCR pairs. In a later analysis, false discovery rates were estimated by permuting HLA or CMV assignments 20 times. In a later analysis, co-occurring TCRs were grouped using DBSCAN, with TCRdist sequence similarity added in when clustering inside HLA-allele-positive subsets. Repertoires with fewer than 30,000 or more than 120,000 public chains were left out of co-occurrence clustering, as were five repertoires with anomalous nucleotide sharing. TCRdb took over this immuneACCESS table, retaining in-frame rearrangements with V and J assigned. Such tables are incomplete; in checked studies, under half of the missing clones stem from an unresolved V gene, and the remainder is unexplained. That table furnishes V, J and clone size, whereas the DNA furnished D and trimming. In all, the sample holds fewer than 200,000 clones, and more than 75% of those were seen once. More than 2% of the sample is taken by the ten largest.

This clonotype originated in a man younger than 35 in good health and CMV-seropositive. This chain joins TRBV28 to TRBJ1-1; 7 bases in between match TRBD1. Sample: PBMCs. In nucleotide form, the sequence is TGTGCCAGCAGGGGGACAGCCGGGGTGAACACTGAAGCTTTCTTT. Translated, it reads CASRGTAGVNTEAFF.